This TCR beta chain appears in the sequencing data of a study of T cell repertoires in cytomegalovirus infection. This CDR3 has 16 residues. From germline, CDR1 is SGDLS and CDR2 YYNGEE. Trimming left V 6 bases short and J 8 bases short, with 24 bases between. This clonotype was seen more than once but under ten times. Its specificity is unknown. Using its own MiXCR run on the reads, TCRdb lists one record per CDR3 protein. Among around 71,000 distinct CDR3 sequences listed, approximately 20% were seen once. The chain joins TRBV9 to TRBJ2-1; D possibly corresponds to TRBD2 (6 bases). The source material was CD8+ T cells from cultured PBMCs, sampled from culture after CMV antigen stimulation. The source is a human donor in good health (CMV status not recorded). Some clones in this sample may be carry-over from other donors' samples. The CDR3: CASTRTGTLLGDEQFF. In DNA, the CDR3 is TGTGCCAGCACTCGCACCGGGACTCTGCTCGGCGATGAGCAGTTCTTC.